This T cell receptor (beta chain) comes out of a study of blood T cell repertoires in COVID-19. Those enrolled, adults aged about 18 to 89 years, came from 24 US areas. Participants had their cohort set by participant-reported clinical history. The study recruited exposed participants who had met a COVID-19 case within 2 weeks before entry. This clone was observed a single time. Per the study methods: It was from reference gene primer amplification that nucleated cell counts were estimated. Using immunoSEQ multiplex PCR, the repertoire was profiled, and TCRdb retains in-frame clones only, with some absent. D and trimming come from the DNA, and the V and J calls and clone size come from that table. The table shows some 240,000 clones, with approximately 81% occurring only once. CDR1 is LGHNA, CDR2 YSLEER, per germline. Between the trimmed V and J ends, which lost 0 bases and 2 bases, there was a span of 10 bases. The CDR3 sequence is 15 residues long.

The receptor was isolated from a woman in her forties or fifties who had been exposed to COVID-19. Sequencing was done on a sample of PBMCs or T cells enriched from blood (not recorded which). V is TRBV4-3 and J is TRBJ1-2; no reliable D call. The CDR3 loop reads CASSQEHRMNYGYTF. CDR3 in DNA: TGCGCCAGCAGCCAAGAACACAGAATGAACTATGGCTACACCTTC.